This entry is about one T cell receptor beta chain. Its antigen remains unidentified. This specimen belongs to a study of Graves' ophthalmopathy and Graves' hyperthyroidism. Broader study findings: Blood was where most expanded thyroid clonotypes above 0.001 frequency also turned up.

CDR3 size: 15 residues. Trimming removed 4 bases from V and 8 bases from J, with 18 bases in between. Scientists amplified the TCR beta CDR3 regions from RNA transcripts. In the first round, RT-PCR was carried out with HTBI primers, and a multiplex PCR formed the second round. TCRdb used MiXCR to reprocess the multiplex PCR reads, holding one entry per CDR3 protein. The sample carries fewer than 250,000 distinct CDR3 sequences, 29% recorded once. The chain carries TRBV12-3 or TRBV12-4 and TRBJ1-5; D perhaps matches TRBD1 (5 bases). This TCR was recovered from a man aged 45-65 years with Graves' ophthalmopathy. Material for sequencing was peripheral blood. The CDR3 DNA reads TGTGCCAGCAGTTCCACCGGGACCCTGGGTGAGCCCCAGCATTTT. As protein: CASSSTGTLGEPQHF.